These 10 T cell receptor beta chains originate from one sample sequenced in a study of molecular identifiers for immune sequencing clone quantification. Via MiXCR, TCRdb re-called the PCR reads, giving one row per CDR3 protein. The sample holds about 510,000 distinct CDR3 sequences, 25% seen once. The sample was naive CD8+ T cells from blood, with Jurkat cell RNA spiked in. As for subset: FACS-sorted CD8+CD4-CCR7+CD45RA+ naive T cells. The receptors originated from a human donor in good health. Some libraries in this study had Jurkat cell RNA spiked in.

This clonotype was recorded a few times. A read error is possible here, since a much larger clone lies one base away. The chain carries TRBV12-3 or TRBV12-4 and TRBJ2-7; no definite D call. This CDR3 spans 13 amino acids. V was trimmed by 3 bases and J by 0 bases, leaving 6 bases between them. The DNA of the CDR3 is TGTGCCAGCAGTTTCTACAGCTCCTACGAGCAGTACTTC. Encoded protein: CASSFYSSYEQYF.

This rearrangement joins TRBV12-3 or TRBV12-4 to TRBJ2-5; D is undetermined. The CDR3 loop spans 15 amino acids. The V end was cut by 7 bases, the J end by 1 base, with 16 bases between. CDR3 residues: CASILGDFSQETQYF. CDR3 coding DNA: TGTGCCAGCATCCTAGGTGATTTCAGCCAAGAGACCCAGTACTTC.

This clonotype was detected ten times or more. The chain has TRBV4-3 and TRBJ1-4; no clear D. The V and J ends lost 0 bases and 0 bases respectively, with 8 bases between them. Germline V gene lookup returns CDR1 LGHNA and CDR2 YSLEER. The length of the CDR3 is 16 residues. The DNA for the CDR3 is TGCGCCAGCAGCCAAGAAAACAACCCAACTAATGAAAAACTGTTTTTT. This codes for CASSQENNPTNEKLFF.

Concerning this clonotype: This may come from a read error, since a much larger clone is one base off. Here the CDR3 omits its conserved ending phenylalanine or tryptophan, so a read error is the likely source. The chain couples TRBV5-1 to TRBJ2-7, with D maybe TRBD1 (6 bases). Germline assignment: CDR1 SGHRS and CDR2 YFSETQ. V was shortened by 1 base and J by 2 bases, with 10 bases between the two germline ends. This CDR3 is 14 amino acids long. CDR3 DNA: TGCGCCAGCAGCTTGACGGACAGTCCCTACGAGCAGTACCTC. Translated: CASSLTDSPYEQYL.

This clonotype was counted a few times. The chain couples TRBV4-3 to TRBJ1-6; D possibly corresponds to TRBD1 (5 bases). Between the trimmed V and J ends, which lost 3 bases and 9 bases, there was a span of 18 bases. CDR1 and CDR2 from the germline V gene are LGHNA and YSLEER. There are 16 residues in the CDR3. The CDR3 protein is CASSQEGLPSGSPLHF. In DNA, the CDR3 is TGCGCCAGCAGCCAGGAGGGACTACCCAGCGGTTCACCCCTCCACTTT.

The gene calls are TRBV12-3 or TRBV12-4 and TRBJ2-5; D possibly corresponds to TRBD1 (5 bases). The CDR3 runs to 14 residues. Trimming stripped 6 bases from V and 4 bases from J, with 15 bases between. The CDR3 sequence: CASSTGKLGETQYF. CDR3 DNA sequence: TGTGCCAGCAGCACAGGCAAACTCGGAGAGACCCAGTACTTC.

This clonotype was seen only a few times. The chain recombines TRBV29-1 with TRBJ2-7; the match to TRBD2 covers 7 bases. Germline V CDR1 and CDR2: SQVTM, ANQGSEA. This CDR3 is 14 amino acids long. J gave up 2 bases and V 7 bases, and 11 bases lay outside the gene matches. CDR3: CSAAGRKGTYEQYF. DNA of the CDR3: TGCAGCGCCGCCGGGAGGAAAGGAACCTACGAGCAGTACTTC.

As regards this clonotype: This may arise from a read error, as a much more abundant clone is one base away. This chain links TRBV29-1 with TRBJ1-1; maybe TRBD1 (6 bases). Looked up from germline, CDR1 is SQVTM and CDR2 is ANQGSEA. CDR3 length equals 12 residues. The CDR3 DNA sequence: TGCAGCGTTGAACAGGGGCCCACTGAAGCTTCCTTT. Translation gives CSVEQGPTEASF.

In its sample, this clonotype was seen many times. The rearrangement links TRBV20-1 to TRBJ1-1, with 7 bases lining up with TRBD1. The V gene's germline CDR1 is DFQATT and CDR2 SNEGSKA (reference sequence). The CDR3 spans 12 residues. V dropped 5 bases and J dropped 8; count of bases not matched to a gene: 8. CDR3 DNA: TGCAGTGCTCCCCCCCCGGGACAGGAAGCTTTCTTT. Amino acids: CSAPPPGQEAFF.

This clonotype came up a few times. The gene calls are TRBV24-1 and TRBJ2-2, with D uncertain. Trimming left V 0 bases short and J 6 bases short, with 7 bases between. Germline CDR1 reads KGHDR; CDR2 reads SFDVKD. The CDR3 spans 14 residues. Written as DNA, the CDR3 is TGTGCCACCAGTGATTTGCAGAGTGCCGGGGAGCTGTTTTTT. It codes for CATSDLQSAGELFF.